This T cell receptor beta chain is from a study of blood T cells in healthy people across ages. Alongside a J-beta primer mix, a sample-barcoded 5' primer served in a second PCR lasting roughly 6 to 11 cycles. TCRdb independently ran MiXCR on the 5' RACE reads; one entry per CDR3 protein. This sample carries hundreds of thousands of distinct CDR3 sequences, 49% of them seen once, and the ten largest clones take roughly 34%. The trim removed 8 bases at V and 6 bases at J, leaving 10 bases unmatched. The CDR3 contains 14 residues. CDR1 and CDR2 (germline): MNHEY, SVGAGI. Sample donors were healthy Caucasian individuals that came from Russia, aged roughly 6 to 95. They isolated at least 7 million PBMCs from each sample.

Sequencing was done on a sample of blood. The TCR was taken from a woman aged 55-70 years in good health. V and J are TRBV6-5 and TRBJ1-5; TRBD1 matches 7 bases. The CDR3 reads CASHEGGAGQPQHF. Here the CDR3 DNA reads TGTGCCAGCCACGAAGGGGGCGCCGGTCAGCCCCAGCATTTT.